This TCR beta chain was sequenced in a study of long-term antiretroviral therapy in people with HIV. The CDR3 extends over 14 amino acids. Per germline, CDR1 LGHNT and CDR2 FRNRAP. The junction had 3 bases not matched to a gene; V was cut back by 4 bases and J by 4 bases. There were no participants with HIV treated outside the United States. Researchers report immunoSEQ v3.0 was run at survey level. The method was immunoSEQ multiplex PCR; TCRdb's version includes in-frame clones alone and lacks a portion of them. The sample shows about 20,000 clones, approximately 86% of them seen only once. The rearrangement links TRBV12-5 to TRBJ2-7; 11 nucleotides agree with TRBD1. The sample here was unsorted PBMCs, taken less than 2.5 years after starting antiretroviral therapy. The origin of this receptor is a man in his forties with HIV. CDR3 sequence (DNA): TGTGCTAGTGGTTCCCGGGACAGGGGGTACGAGCAGTACTTC. It yields the protein CASGSRDRGYEQYF.